These 18 T cell receptor beta chains were all obtained from the same sample, sequenced in a study. TCRdb processed the RT-PCR reads anew with MiXCR; each CDR3 protein has one entry. In the table there are around 700,000 distinct CDR3 sequences, around 14% of which are singletons. Sequencing was done on a sample of memory CD4+ T cells from blood. The receptors were sampled from a female donor in good health, serving as a healthy control.

The chain combines TRBV20-1 with TRBJ2-2; 7 nucleotides line up with TRBD2. Germline loops: CDR1 DFQATT, CDR2 SNEGSKA (reference sequence). V was clipped by 1 base and J by 2 bases; unmatched bases: 1. The CDR3 spans 14 residues. CDR3: CSARVAGNTGELFF. The CDR3 DNA is TGCAGTGCTAGAGTAGCGGGTAACACCGGGGAGCTGTTTTTT.

The V gene is TRBV5-8, the J gene TRBJ1-1; no reliable D call. This CDR3 is built from 14 residues. Trimming took 1 base from V and 4 from J, leaving 11 bases between them. The germline V gene encodes CDR1 SGHTS and CDR2 YDEGEE. DNA of the CDR3: TGTGCCAGCAGCTTGCAAGGGATGCGCACTGAAGCTTTCTTT. Encoded protein: CASSLQGMRTEAFF.

J is TRBJ1-1 and V is TRBV5-6; D not certain. The CDR3 sequence is 12 residues long. In germline, CDR1 is SGHDT, CDR2 YYEEEE. V was clipped by 2 bases and J by 7 bases, with 9 bases between them. CDR3 nucleotides: TGTGCCAGCAGCTTTTCCCCAGATGAAGCTTTCTTT. Protein sequence: CASSFSPDEAFF.

This clonotype was found many times. The rearrangement links TRBV12-3 or TRBV12-4 to TRBJ2-3, with TRBD1 matching 11 bases. V dropped 4 bases and J dropped 5; count of bases not matched to a gene: 5. The CDR3 covers 15 residues. CDR3 region: CASSSRDRGIDTQYF. CDR3 DNA sequence: TGTGCCAGCAGTTCCCGGGACAGGGGGATAGATACGCAGTATTTT.

This clonotype was found a few times. The rearrangement uses TRBV12-3 or TRBV12-4 and TRBJ1-1; tentatively, D is TRBD1 (5 bases). Trimming cost V 7 bases and J 6 bases, with 12 bases left between them. The CDR3 spans 12 residues. The CDR3 here is CASNRGVSEAFF. In DNA, the CDR3 is TGTGCCAGCAACCGGGGGGTCTCTGAAGCTTTCTTT.

The table lists this clonotype with many counts. The V gene is TRBV29-1, the J gene TRBJ2-3; no firm D call. Germline V gene sequence: CDR1 SQVTM, CDR2 ANQGSEA. This CDR3 has 14 residues. V lost 7 bases to trimming and J lost 2 bases, with 16 bases between them. As DNA, the CDR3 is TGCAGCGCTTCGCGAGGTGGGGACACAGATACGCAGTATTTT. Its translation is CSASRGGDTDTQYF.

This clonotype was seen more than once but under ten times. CDR3 bases: TGTGCCAGTAGTCCCCGGGACAGGATCAACTATGGCTACACCTTC. Its translation: CASSPRDRINYGYTF. The chain combines TRBV19 with TRBJ1-2; 8 nucleotides agree with TRBD1. CDR1 and CDR2 (germline): LNHDA, SQIVND (reference sequence). V gave up 5 bases and J gave up 2 bases; unmatched junction bases: 7. This CDR3 has 15 residues.

This clonotype was detected ten times or more. The V call is TRBV4-1, the J call TRBJ2-7; 11 positions match TRBD1. The CDR3 runs 19 residues. Per germline, CDR1 MGHRA and CDR2 YSYEKL. J lost 7 bases, V lost 1 base, and 18 bases had no gene match. The CDR3 DNA sequence: TGCGCCAGCAGCCAAGCTCGGGGTATTGAGGGACAGGGGGTGAGGGAGCAGTACTTC. It encodes CASSQARGIEGQGVREQYF.

Many counts were recorded for this clonotype. This chain uses TRBV20-1 with TRBJ1-2; tentatively, D is TRBD1 (5 bases). Germline V gene sequence: CDR1 DFQATT, CDR2 SNEGSKA (reference sequence). This CDR3 is 13 amino acids long. The V and J ends lost 3 bases and 4 bases respectively, with 12 bases between them. CDR3 DNA: TGCAGTGCTAGTCTTGACAGCGGCTATGGCTACACCTTC. Protein sequence: CSASLDSGYGYTF.

This clonotype occurred a few times. This sequence joins TRBV6-5 and TRBJ2-2; no reliable D call. Germline V CDR1 and CDR2: MNHEY, SVGAGI. V was pared by 8 bases and J by 6 bases, with 13 bases between. The CDR3 consists of 13 residues. Written as DNA, the CDR3 is TGTGCCAGCCTTTCCGGGTGGCCCGGGGAGCTGTTTTTT. Its protein is CASLSGWPGELFF.

On this clonotype: A read error may account for a junction end that differs from germline. The chain uses TRBV10-3 and TRBJ1-2; a weak D match, TRBD1 (6 bases). Germline loops: CDR1 ENHRY, CDR2 SYGVKD. CDR3 size: 13 residues. The CDR3 spells CAISENRDYCYTF. CDR3 DNA: TGTGCCATCAGTGAAAACAGGGACTATTGCTACACCTTC.

The genes are TRBV12-3 or TRBV12-4 and TRBJ1-2; 8 positions agree with TRBD1. The junction had 8 bases not matched to a gene; V was cut back by 10 bases and J by 7 bases. The CDR3 runs 12 residues. The CDR3 sequence: CAKNRGKGGYTF. CDR3 coding DNA: TGTGCCAAAAACAGGGGGAAGGGTGGCTACACCTTC.

The chain carries TRBV10-2 and TRBJ2-2, with a possible D match to TRBD1 (6 bases). CDR3 length: 17 amino acids. Trimming shortened V by 8 bases and J by 2 bases, and 21 bases separated the two germline ends. CDR1 is WSHSY, CDR2 SAAADI, per germline. CDR3 residues: CASGGTGQDGNTGELFF. DNA for the CDR3: TGCGCCAGCGGGGGAACAGGGCAAGACGGAAACACCGGGGAGCTGTTTTTT.

A few counts support this clonotype. The rearrangement joins TRBV4-2 to TRBJ1-5; D ambiguous. Germline-derived CDR1 and CDR2 are LGHNA and YNFKEQ. Between the trimmed V and J ends, which lost 2 bases and 3 bases, there was a span of 11 bases. CDR3 length: 15 amino acids. The CDR3 DNA reads TGTGCCAGCAGCCAATTAGGGTTGGTCAATCAGCCCCAGCATTTT. Translating gives CASSQLGLVNQPQHF.

V usage is TRBV24-1 and J usage is TRBJ2-3, with 12 bases matching TRBD1. Losses at the gene ends were 8 bases for V and 3 bases for J; bases not matched to a gene: 5. This CDR3 has 15 amino acids. Germline-derived CDR1 and CDR2 are KGHDR and SFDVKD. The CDR3 loop is CATTLGQGATDTQYF. As DNA, the CDR3 is TGTGCCACCACTCTGGGACAGGGGGCTACAGATACGCAGTATTTT.

The chain joins TRBV4-1 to TRBJ2-1, with D maybe TRBD1 (5 bases). This CDR3 contains 15 residues. Germline V gene lookup returns CDR1 MGHRA and CDR2 YSYEKL. The ends were cut back, 1 base at V and 3 bases at J, with 10 bases in the middle. The CDR3, as DNA: TGCGCCAGCAGCCAAGGGAATCAGGGCTACAATGAGCAGTTCTTC. The encoded protein is CASSQGNQGYNEQFF.

This clonotype was detected many times. The V and J genes are TRBV7-8 and TRBJ2-1, with 11 bases aligning to TRBD2. This CDR3 spans 14 amino acids. The germline V gene encodes CDR1 SGHVS and CDR2 FQNEAQ. Germline trimming cut 4 bases from V and 13 bases from J; bases unmatched to any gene: 9. The CDR3 DNA follows: TGTGCCAGCAGCTCTGATTCTAGCGGGAGGTTACAGTTCTTC. Translating it yields CASSSDSSGRLQFF.

This clonotype came up many times. This chain joins TRBV12-3 or TRBV12-4 and TRBJ1-5, with a tentative D call TRBD1 (6 bases). Trimming shortened V by 4 bases and J by 3 bases, and 19 bases separated the two germline ends. This CDR3 region has 17 residues. CDR3 sequence reads: CASSWAVGGAVNQPQHF. The CDR3 region has the DNA TGTGCCAGCAGTTGGGCCGTGGGGGGGGCCGTCAATCAGCCCCAGCATTTT.